The 25 T cell receptor beta chains below all came from one sample that was sequenced in a study of Graves' ophthalmopathy and Graves' hyperthyroidism. Investigators amplified TCR beta CDR3 regions from RNA transcripts. First-round RT-PCR relied on HTBI primers, and a second-round multiplex PCR came next. Each CDR3 protein is one row after TCRdb ran MiXCR on the multiplex PCR reads. Among hundreds of thousands of distinct CDR3 sequences, around an eighth were seen once, and the ten largest hold over 7.5%. The sequencing sample was made of blood. The origin of the receptors is a woman aged 25-40 years with Graves' ophthalmopathy.

This clonotype was counted ten times or more. The chain recombines TRBV30 with TRBJ1-1, with D maybe TRBD1 (6 bases). The germline V gene has CDR1 GTSNPN and CDR2 SVGIG (reference sequence). The CDR3 length is 13 residues. V gave up 8 bases and J gave up 4 bases, with 17 bases separating them. The CDR3, as DNA: TGTGCCCTGACTGGGGGGCCGGGCACTGAAGCTTTCTTT. Its translation is CALTGGPGTEAFF. Drawing the rest from reference TRBV30 and TRBJ1-1, the complete variable domain is SQTIHQWPATLVQPVGSPLSLECTVEGTSNPNLYWYRQAAGRGLQLLFYSVGIGQISSEVPQNLSASRPQDRQFILSSKKLLLSDSGFYLCALTGGPGTEAFFGQGTRLTVV.

The CDR3 loop is CASSYIGGSGYGYTF. CDR3 bases: TGTGCCAGCAGTTACATAGGGGGCAGTGGCTATGGCTACACCTTC. The V call is TRBV6-5, the J call TRBJ1-2, with 7 positions matching TRBD1. This CDR3 has 15 residues. With 2 bases clipped from V and 4 bases from J, the junction kept 7 bases outside the gene matches. Germline V gene data show CDR1 as MNHEY and CDR2 as SVGAGI.

This clonotype has a count of ten or more. The gene calls are TRBV27 and TRBJ2-7, with TRBD2 matching 15 bases. From germline, CDR1 is MNHEY and CDR2 SMNVEV (reference sequence). V lost 6 bases and J lost 7; bases outside the gene matches: 4. This CDR3 is 14 amino acids long. The CDR3 bases are TGTGCCAGCAGAATAGGACTAGCGGGAGGGGAGCAGTACTTC. Protein sequence: CASRIGLAGGEQYF.

In this sample, this clonotype turned up many times. V is TRBV12-3 or TRBV12-4 and J is TRBJ2-7; possible D gene TRBD2, 5 bases. The CDR3 spans 14 residues. V lost 6 bases to trimming and J lost 0 bases, with 12 bases between them. DNA for the CDR3: TGTGCCAGCAGGTCGGGATCCGACTCCTACGAGCAGTACTTC. It yields the protein CASRSGSDSYEQYF.

This clonotype has ten or more counts. The chain combines TRBV28 with TRBJ2-7, with a weak D call TRBD2 (5 bases). Germline V CDR1 and CDR2: MDHEN, SYDVKM. V was pared by 2 bases and J by 2 bases, with 16 bases between. The length of the CDR3 is 16 residues. CDR3 sequence reads: CASSLGLRNGAYEQYF. The CDR3, as DNA: TGTGCCAGCAGTTTAGGGCTTAGAAACGGGGCCTACGAGCAGTACTTC.

This clonotype was picked up many times. Sequence at one end of the junction differs from germline and may be a read error. The chain employs TRBV12-3 or TRBV12-4 and TRBJ2-4, with D perhaps TRBD2 (6 bases). This CDR3 comprises 17 residues. The CDR3 DNA sequence: TGTGCCAGCACCTTCTACGGTGCAGAACTAGCCAAAAACATTAAGTACTTC. Its protein product is CASTFYGAELAKNIKYF.

This chain joins TRBV6-2 or TRBV6-3 and TRBJ2-7; 7 bases are shared with TRBD2. The CDR3 totals 15 residues. J was trimmed by 0 bases and V by 6 bases; bases with no gene match: 8. CDR1 and CDR2 (germline): MNHEY, SVGEGT. Here the CDR3 reads CASSPFRGSSYEQYF. The CDR3 DNA reads TGTGCCAGCAGCCCCTTCCGCGGGAGCTCCTACGAGCAGTACTTC.

This clonotype appeared many times. V usage is TRBV30 and J usage is TRBJ1-6; no clear D gene. CDR1 is GTSNPN, CDR2 SVGIG, per germline (reference sequence). V dropped 8 bases and J dropped 9 bases, with 20 bases sitting between them. The length of the CDR3 is 14 residues. CDR3 DNA: TGTGCCGCTGGAGGCGCGACTTGGGGTTCACCCCTCCACTTT. Amino acid sequence: CAAGGATWGSPLHF.

This clonotype was picked up many times. V is TRBV5-1 and J is TRBJ2-5; 9 positions agree with TRBD1. Germline V gene lookup returns CDR1 SGHRS and CDR2 YFSETQ. The CDR3 length is 16 residues. V lost 1 base, J lost 4 bases, and 8 bases stayed unmatched. CDR3 bases: TGCGCCAGCAGCTTGATAGGACAGGGGACCGGAGAGACCCAGTACTTC. Its protein product is CASSLIGQGTGETQYF. Full variable domain (outside the CDR3, taken from reference TRBV5-1 and TRBJ2-5): KAGVTQTPRYLIKTRGQQVTLSCSPISGHRSVSWYQQTPGQGLQFLFEYFSETQRNKGNFPGRFSGRQFSNSRSEMNVSTLELGDSALYLCASSLIGQGTGETQYFGPGTRLLVL.

In this sample, this clonotype turned up a few times. V and J are TRBV29-1 and TRBJ2-5; 12 bases line up with TRBD1. The length of the CDR3 is 16 residues. Trimming at V came to 6 bases and at J to 4 bases, leaving 12 bases not matched to a gene. The germline CDR1 and CDR2 sequences are SQVTM and ANQGSEA. CDR3 residues: CSVTTPGQGAGETQYF. DNA for the CDR3: TGCAGCGTCACAACACCGGGACAGGGGGCGGGAGAGACCCAGTACTTC.

This clonotype was seen many times. The J gene is TRBJ1-6, the V gene TRBV6-2 or TRBV6-3, with D hard to call. Deletions cut 0 bases from V and 8 bases from J, with 11 bases between. CDR1 is MNHEY, CDR2 SVGEGT, per germline. The length of the CDR3 is 15 residues. CDR3 region: CASSYSIVRDSPLHF. The DNA of the CDR3 is TGTGCCAGCAGTTACTCGATCGTTAGAGATTCACCCCTCCACTTT.

This clonotype was seen repeatedly, ten times or more. CDR3 bases: TGTGCCAGCAGTGAATGGACAGGGGGCACTGAAGCTTTCTTT. Protein: CASSEWTGGTEAFF. The genes are TRBV6-1 and TRBJ1-1; TRBD1 matches at 10 bases. There are 14 residues in the CDR3. Germline CDR1 and CDR2: MNHNS and SASEGT. Losses at the gene ends were 2 bases for V and 4 bases for J; bases not matched to a gene: 1.

This clonotype was recorded many times. The chain recombines TRBV19 with TRBJ1-5; a weak D match, TRBD1 (6 bases). Germline CDR1 is LNHDA and CDR2 is SQIVND (reference sequence). This CDR3 has 15 amino acids. Trimming removed 7 bases at V and 4 bases at J, with 17 bases between. The CDR3 DNA is TGTGCCAGTACTCCCCCGGGGACAACAAATCAGCCCCAGCATTTT. It is translated as CASTPPGTTNQPQHF. The variable domain in full, with the rest retrieved from reference TRBV19 and TRBJ1-5, is DGGITQSPKYLFRKEGQNVTLSCEQNLNHDAMYWYRQDPGQGLRLIYYSQIVNDFQKGDIAEGYSVSREKKESFPLTVTSAQKNPTAFYLCASTPPGTTNQPQHFGDGTRLSIL.

This clonotype has ten or more counts. Here the CDR3 reads CASSPHYAAGADTAITEAFF. The CDR3 DNA sequence: TGTGCCAGCAGTCCCCACTATGCCGCCGGGGCCGACACGGCGATTACTGAAGCTTTCTTT. The chain has TRBV6-6 and TRBJ1-1; TRBD1 might be the D (5 bases). V was shortened by 5 bases and J by 5 bases, with 33 bases between the two germline ends. Germline assignment: CDR1 MNHNY and CDR2 SVGAGI (reference sequence). CDR3 length: 20 residues.

This clonotype was seen many times. This chain links TRBV15 with TRBJ2-7; no definite D call. The germline CDR1 and CDR2 sequences are LNHNV and YYDKDF (reference sequence). The V gene lost 3 bases and the J gene lost 9 bases, with 15 bases spanning the gap. The CDR3 contains 13 residues. As DNA, the CDR3 is TGTGCCACCAGCAGCAAGACGAATTTGGGGCAGTACTTC. Protein sequence: CATSSKTNLGQYF.

This clonotype was observed many times. The V gene is TRBV19, the J gene TRBJ2-7; the D call may be TRBD1 or TRBD2 (5 bases each). Germline V lookup: CDR1 LNHDA, CDR2 SQIVND (reference sequence). The CDR3 length is 15 residues. V lost 2 bases to trimming and J lost 2 bases, with 13 bases between them. The CDR3 protein is CASSIKGDVPYEQYF. CDR3 coding DNA: TGTGCCAGTAGTATAAAAGGGGACGTTCCCTACGAGCAGTACTTC.

The sample holds many counts of this clonotype. The J gene is TRBJ2-2, the V gene TRBV28; perhaps TRBD1 as D (5 bases). Germline V lookup: CDR1 MDHEN, CDR2 SYDVKM. The ends were cut back, 3 bases at V and 6 bases at J, with 14 bases in the middle. CDR3 length: 15 residues. DNA of the CDR3: TGTGCCAGCAGTTTTAGGACACCCAGGGCCGGGGAGCTGTTTTTT. Amino acids: CASSFRTPRAGELFF.

This clonotype was recorded many times. This chain connects TRBV2 to TRBJ1-1, with a tentative D call TRBD1 (5 bases). The CDR3 runs to 13 residues. V was pared by 4 bases and J by 10 bases, with 16 bases between. Germline assignment: CDR1 SNHLY and CDR2 FYNNEI. CDR3 region: CASSGGGRTGAFF. The CDR3 DNA is TGTGCCAGCAGTGGCGGGGGACGGACGGGAGCTTTCTTT.

This clonotype showed up just once. V is TRBV11-2 and J is TRBJ1-2; the D is unclear. V lost 1 base, J lost 5 bases, and 8 bases lay in between. Germline-derived CDR1 and CDR2 are SGHAT and FQNNGV. The length of the CDR3 is 13 residues. The CDR3 spells CASSLVTEYGYTF. The CDR3 DNA sequence: TGTGCCAGCAGCTTAGTTACTGAGTATGGCTACACCTTC.

The chain couples TRBV5-1 to TRBJ2-5; TRBD2 is a possible D gene (6 bases). V shed 0 bases and J shed 5 bases, with 14 bases lying between them. Germline CDR1 reads SGHRS; CDR2 reads YFSETQ. This CDR3 has 15 amino acids. The CDR3 reads CASSLAASERETQYF. As DNA, the CDR3 is TGCGCCAGCAGCTTGGCTGCTAGCGAGCGGGAGACCCAGTACTTC.

This clonotype occurred many times. This chain links TRBV7-9 with TRBJ2-2; no clear D. The V end lost 0 bases, the J end lost 1 base, and 6 bases lay between the germline ends. The CDR3 length is 15 residues. Germline values: CDR1 SEHNR, CDR2 FQNEAQ (reference sequence). CDR3 DNA sequence: TGTGCCAGCAGCTTAGCAGTACAGAACACCGGGGAGCTGTTTTTT. Residues: CASSLAVQNTGELFF.

The gene calls are TRBV28 and TRBJ1-2, with D perhaps TRBD1 (6 bases). CDR3 size: 17 residues. The V end was cut by 3 bases, the J end by 1 base, with 18 bases between. CDR1 and CDR2 from the germline V gene are MDHEN and SYDVKM. The CDR3 bases are TGTGCCAGCAGTTTGGGGGCCCATGTAGGAGTTAACTATGGCTACACCTTC. The encoded protein is CASSLGAHVGVNYGYTF.

This clonotype was counted ten times or more. V usage is TRBV6-4 and J usage is TRBJ2-2; D might be TRBD1 (6 bases). Germline CDR1 reads MRHNA; CDR2 reads SNTAGT. Deletions cut 5 bases from V and 4 bases from J, with 8 bases between. The CDR3 has 13 amino acids. The CDR3 loop reads CASSTGSTGELFF. DNA for the CDR3: TGTGCCAGCAGTACAGGGAGCACCGGGGAGCTGTTTTTT.

This clonotype has at least ten counts. The chain employs TRBV12-3 or TRBV12-4 and TRBJ2-5; the D is unclear. Trimming shortened V by 1 base and J by 2 bases, and 11 bases separated the two germline ends. This CDR3 comprises 15 residues. The CDR3: CASSLGYGPQETQYF. The CDR3 DNA is TGTGCCAGCAGTTTAGGGTACGGGCCACAAGAGACCCAGTACTTC.

This clonotype was observed many times. The chain has TRBV28 and TRBJ2-4, with a tentative D call TRBD2 (7 bases). Trimming left V 2 bases short and J 7 bases short, with 12 bases between. CDR3 size: 14 residues. Germline CDR1 and CDR2: MDHEN and SYDVKM. This CDR3 is CASSLGLGGNIQYF. The CDR3 DNA is TGTGCCAGCAGTTTAGGACTAGGGGGGAACATTCAGTACTTC.